The sequence of this TCR beta chain was determined in a study of blood T cells in healthy people across ages. Primers used in a second PCR of roughly 6 to 12 cycles were a sample-barcoded 5' primer and a J-beta primer mix. TCRdb called the 5' RACE reads again in MiXCR, with one record for every CDR3 protein. Of 760,000 or so distinct CDR3 sequences listed, roughly 25% were seen once; the top ten hold roughly a tenth. Comments on this clonotype: It is unclear where the CDR3 begins or ends on the DNA, so no DNA is shown, and the CDR3 is as TCRdb lists it.

These same data were also listed under a study on T cells of mothers and their children. From that paper: Healthy Caucasian mothers, three in number, and their six children were the donors. For unrelated pairs as for related ones, thymic selection shapes TCR recombination output similarly.

Source material: blood. The receptor comes from a boy between 10 and 17 years old in good health.

The CDR3 spells CATTERADYGCTF. This chain connects TRBV6-2 or TRBV6-3 to TRBJ1-2. From germline, CDR1 is MNHEY and CDR2 SVGEGT. Inclusive of both ends, the CDR3 amounts to 13 amino acids.